Below, one TCR beta chain is given with its context. The source of the sample is a study of beta chain features in type 1 diabetes. CDR3 length: 10 residues. From germline, CDR1 is SNHLY and CDR2 FYNNEI. The ends were cut back, 7 bases at V and 5 bases at J, with 5 bases in the middle. Since all of the isolated RNA was reverse transcribed, expressed TCRB transcripts were what got sequenced. Libraries were prepared by immunoSEQ multiplex PCR; TCRdb keeps only in-frame clonotypes and omits some of them. The sample carries about 180,000 clones, 10% to 15% recorded once. The chain joins TRBV2 to TRBJ2-5; D gene uncertain. This TCR was recovered from a woman aged 18-29 years in good health. Input material: central memory CD4+ T cells from blood. The CDR3 nucleotides read TGTGCCAGCATTCAGGAGACCCAGTACTTC. Translated, it gives CASIQETQYF.